The present T cell receptor beta chain was sequenced within a study of metastatic and nonmetastatic thyroid tumors. Study at large: Across peripheral blood and tumor or nodule tissue samples taken from malignant and benign thyroid patients, the repertoires were compared with one another. Findings of the study overall: Patients with malignant thyroid tumors reportedly had significantly higher TCR beta diversity than those with benign nodules, in blood and tumor.

Until they underwent thyroid surgery, no patient had received any treatment. Many counts were recorded for this clone. What it binds is not known. Germline V gene sequence: CDR1 SGDLS, CDR2 YYNGEE. This CDR3 region has 18 residues. The V and J ends lost 0 bases and 2 bases respectively, with 17 bases between them. Original analysis: The authors used CDR3 differences across clinicopathological groups to build a distant-metastasis classifier for papillary thyroid cancer. TCRdb ran MiXCR on the PCR reads. None of the V and J calls come from the authors' own analysis; TCRdb made them. The table records roughly 20,000 clones, around 28% of them present only once.

The sequencing sample was made of tumor tissue. V is TRBV9 and J is TRBJ1-4; D may be TRBD1 (5 bases). The TCR originated in a female donor with papillary thyroid cancer or a benign thyroid nodule (not recorded which). Some clones in this sample may be carry-over from other donors' samples. CDR3 residues: CASSVARGGARTNEKLFF. The CDR3 DNA reads TGTGCCAGCAGCGTAGCGCGGGGCGGGGCCCGTACTAATGAAAAACTGTTTTTT.